The 30 T cell receptor beta chains below come from one sample, sequenced in a study of T cell changes during pregnancy in multiple sclerosis. The table came from immunoSEQ multiplex PCR; TCRdb's copy has only in-frame clones and leaves some out. This table holds some 100,000 clones, approximately 90% found once. Specimen: peripheral blood, collected in the second trimester of pregnancy. All receptors come from a female donor with multiple sclerosis, enrolled in a pregnancy study.

This chain links TRBV6-1 with TRBJ2-5, with D unresolved. Germline V CDR1 and CDR2: MNHNS, SASEGT. Deletions cut 1 base from V and 4 bases from J, with 10 bases between. The CDR3 has 14 amino acids. Written as DNA, the CDR3 is TGTGCCAGCAGTGAAGAGAGAGTTATAGAGACCCAGTACTTC. This codes for CASSEERVIETQYF.

This clone appeared a single time. The chain links TRBV6-1 to TRBJ2-2; possibly TRBD1 for D (5 bases). The germline gives CDR1 MNHNS, CDR2 SASEGT. V lost 4 bases, J lost 3 bases, and 9 bases lay in between. The CDR3 spans 14 residues. The CDR3: CASSGQPYTGELFF. In DNA form, the CDR3 reads TGTGCCAGCAGTGGACAGCCATACACCGGGGAGCTGTTTTTT.

The V call is TRBV19, the J call TRBJ1-5; weak D call: TRBD1 (6 bases). CDR3 length equals 20 residues. The V end was cut by 1 base, the J end by 2 bases, with 24 bases between. Germline CDR1 LNHDA, CDR2 SQIVND (reference sequence). The CDR3 spells CASSIGRGGADLLGNQPQHF. The DNA for the CDR3 is TGTGCCAGTAGTATAGGAAGGGGGGGCGCTGACTTGCTCGGCAATCAGCCCCAGCATTTT.

This chain uses TRBV5-6 with TRBJ1-4, with no clear D. Germline CDR1 reads SGHDT; CDR2 reads YYEEEE. V was clipped by 0 bases and J by 4 bases, with 7 bases between them. The CDR3 extends over 14 amino acids. The CDR3 loop reads CASSLGLFNEKLFF. CDR3 DNA sequence: TGTGCCAGCAGCTTGGGGCTTTTTAATGAAAAACTGTTTTTT.

V and J are TRBV19 and TRBJ1-2, with no clear D. Germline V CDR1 and CDR2: LNHDA, SQIVND (reference sequence). The CDR3 contains 13 residues. V was clipped by 1 base and J by 2 bases, with 5 bases between them. The CDR3: CASSIGGNYGYTF. CDR3 DNA sequence: TGTGCCAGTAGTATAGGAGGGAACTATGGCTACACCTTC.

This clone was detected once. The CDR3 loop reads CASSQAPSGTGELFF. For the CDR3, the DNA is TGTGCCAGCAGCCAAGCACCTAGCGGTACCGGGGAGCTGTTTTTT. This sequence joins TRBV4-2 and TRBJ2-2, with TRBD2 matching over 7 bases. The germline V gene encodes CDR1 LGHNA and CDR2 YNFKEQ. There are 15 residues in the CDR3. V was pared by 1 base and J by 5 bases, with 4 bases of the junction left unmatched.

The chain employs TRBV5-5 and TRBJ1-2, with 7 nucleotides matching TRBD1. Germline loops: CDR1 SGHKS, CDR2 YYEKEE (reference sequence). The CDR3 runs 15 residues. The V gene end was trimmed by 4 bases and the J gene end by 2 bases; junction bases not matched to a gene: 8. The CDR3 bases are TGTGCCAGCAGCAACGCGACAGGGCCCAACTATGGCTACACCTTC. It is translated as CASSNATGPNYGYTF.

This clone was counted a single time. The genes are TRBV11-3 and TRBJ2-6, with a tentative D call TRBD1 (5 bases). This CDR3 has 16 amino acids. Per germline, CDR1 SGHNT and CDR2 YENEEA. The V and J ends lost 1 base and 0 bases respectively, with 7 bases between them. As DNA, the CDR3 is TGTGCCAGCAGCTTAGGTCAGGGCTCTGGGGCCAACGTCCTGACTTTC. It specifies CASSLGQGSGANVLTF.

This sequence joins TRBV4-2 and TRBJ1-5; 9 bases line up with TRBD1. Germline loops: CDR1 LGHNA, CDR2 YNFKEQ. Germline trimming cut 0 bases from V and 0 bases from J; bases unmatched to any gene: 6. CDR3 size: 18 residues. The CDR3 loop reads CASSQDLQGAISNQPQHF. The CDR3 region has the DNA TGTGCCAGCAGCCAAGACCTACAGGGGGCTATTAGCAATCAGCCCCAGCATTTT.

V is TRBV6-5 and J is TRBJ2-1; 8 bases align to TRBD2. This CDR3 spans 13 amino acids. Germline V CDR1 and CDR2: MNHEY, SVGAGI. The CDR3 bases are TGTGTCAGTAGCGGGACTAGGGTCAATGAGCAGTTCTTC. This sequence encodes CVSSGTRVNEQFF.

The chain has TRBV29-1 and TRBJ1-5; possible D gene TRBD1, 6 bases. Trimming cost V 7 bases and J 2 bases, with 9 bases left between them. Germline V gene lookup returns CDR1 SQVTM and CDR2 ANQGSEA. This CDR3 has 12 amino acids. CDR3: CSARQGNQPQHF. CDR3 sequence (DNA): TGCAGCGCTCGACAGGGCAATCAGCCCCAGCATTTT. Complete variable domain (other parts from reference TRBV29-1 and TRBJ1-5): SAVISQKPSRDICQRGTSLTIQCQVDSQVTMMFWYRQQPGQSLTLIATANQGSEATYESGFVIDKFPISRPNLTFSTLTVSNMSPEDSSIYLCSARQGNQPQHFGDGTRLSIL.

The CDR3 loop reads CASSGTNLPYEQYF. The CDR3 DNA reads as TGTGCCAGTAGTGGGACAAACCTACCCTACGAGCAGTACTTC. This sequence joins TRBV19 and TRBJ2-7; TRBD1 is a possible D gene (6 bases). Trimming shortened V by 5 bases and J by 2 bases, and 13 bases separated the two germline ends. This CDR3 spans 14 amino acids. Germline V CDR1 and CDR2: LNHDA, SQIVND (reference sequence).

This clone occurred a few times. V is TRBV29-1 and J is TRBJ1-1; D is perhaps TRBD1 (5 bases). Germline V gene lookup returns CDR1 SQVTM and CDR2 ANQGSEA. Trimming took off 7 bases at V and 6 bases at J, with 12 bases between the two ends. The CDR3 is made up of 11 amino acids. This CDR3 reads CSGTQGPEAFF. In DNA form, the CDR3 reads TGCAGCGGGACACAAGGGCCTGAAGCTTTCTTT.

The V gene is TRBV28, the J gene TRBJ1-1; 7 positions agree with TRBD1. The CDR3 is made up of 16 amino acids. Germline CDR1 MDHEN, CDR2 SYDVKM. With 7 bases clipped from V and 3 bases from J, the junction kept 14 bases outside the gene matches. This CDR3 is CASIPVTGPPHTEAFF. The DNA for the CDR3 is TGTGCCAGCATCCCGGTGACAGGGCCCCCGCACACTGAAGCTTTCTTT. The entire variable domain, with the rest obtained from reference TRBV28 and TRBJ1-1, is as follows: DVKVTQSSRYLVKRTGEKVFLECVQDMDHENMFWYRQDPGLGLRLIYFSYDVKMKEKGDIPEGYSVSREKKERFSLILESASTNQTSMYLCASIPVTGPPHTEAFFGQGTRLTVV.

The CDR3 DNA follows: TGCAGCGTGCCGCTAGCGGGATCCTACAATGAGCAGTTCTTC. Protein: CSVPLAGSYNEQFF. The genes are TRBV29-1 and TRBJ2-1, with 9 bases matching TRBD2. After removal of 6 bases from V and 1 base from J, the junction contained 4 bases not matched to a gene. The CDR3 consists of 14 residues. From germline, CDR1 is SQVTM and CDR2 ANQGSEA.

The chain uses TRBV15 and TRBJ2-7, with TRBD1 matching 7 bases. The ends lost 1 base at V and 4 bases at J; junction bases unmatched: 7. Germline V gene lookup returns CDR1 LNHNV and CDR2 YYDKDF (reference sequence). CDR3 length: 15 residues. The CDR3 DNA is TGTGCCACCAGCAGAGGACAGGGCCCTGGTTACGAGCAGTACTTC. Translating gives CATSRGQGPGYEQYF.

The gene calls are TRBV10-3 and TRBJ1-5; maybe TRBD1 (6 bases). CDR1 ENHRY and CDR2 SYGVKD come from the germline V gene. Trimming took 3 bases from V and 3 from J, leaving 12 bases between them. The CDR3 runs to 15 residues. The CDR3 is CAISEGGSHNQPQHF. The CDR3 nucleotides are TGTGCCATCAGTGAAGGGGGATCCCACAATCAGCCCCAGCATTTT.

The gene calls are TRBV14 and TRBJ2-1; 13 bases agree with TRBD2. Germline CDR1 and CDR2: SGHDN and FVKESK. V was pared by 1 base and J by 7 bases, with 4 bases of the junction left unmatched. The CDR3 length is 16 residues. CDR3: CASSQVTSGGANEQFF. CDR3 bases: TGTGCCAGCAGCCAAGTTACTAGCGGGGGGGCAAATGAGCAGTTCTTC.

Written as DNA, the CDR3 is TGTGCCATCCAGACAGGGTCGAACACTGAAGCTTTCTTT. It codes for CAIQTGSNTEAFF. The chain couples TRBV6-5 to TRBJ1-1; 7 nucleotides line up with TRBD1. The CDR3 contains 13 residues. Trimming cost V 10 bases and J 1 base; bases outside gene matches: 6. Germline V gene lookup returns CDR1 MNHEY and CDR2 SVGAGI.

CDR3 sequence (DNA): TGTGCCAGCAGTGCCTCCCCGACTAGCACTGAAGCTTTCTTT. Translation: CASSASPTSTEAFF. The V and J genes are TRBV6-1 and TRBJ1-1; D gene ambiguous. Germline CDR1 is MNHNS and CDR2 is SASEGT. Trimming stripped 4 bases from V and 4 bases from J, with 13 bases between. The CDR3 consists of 14 residues.

The DNA of the CDR3 is TGTGCCAGCTCACCACTGGAACAGGGTCGGGCTAACTATGGCTACACCTTC. Its protein product is CASSPLEQGRANYGYTF. The V and J genes are TRBV18 and TRBJ1-2; D is possibly TRBD1 (6 bases). The CDR3 has 17 amino acids. CDR1 is KGHSH and CDR2 is LQKENI in the germline V gene. Trimming cost V 1 base and J 0 bases, with 15 bases left between them.

The V gene is TRBV7-9, the J gene TRBJ1-1, with 7 nucleotides matching TRBD1. The trim removed 5 bases at V and 7 bases at J, leaving 13 bases unmatched. Germline loops: CDR1 SEHNR, CDR2 FQNEAQ (reference sequence). CDR3 length: 15 residues. The CDR3 DNA sequence: TGTGCCAGCAGCCCCCTCCCGGGGGACAGAGATGAAGCTTTCTTT. This encodes CASSPLPGDRDEAFF. The full variable domain, its missing parts supplied by reference TRBV7-9 and TRBJ1-1, is DTGVSQNPRHKITKRGQNVTFRCDPISEHNRLYWYRQTLGQGPEFLTYFQNEAQLEKSRLLSDRFSAERPKGSFSTLEIQRTEQGDSAMYLCASSPLPGDRDEAFFGQGTRLTVV.

The genes are TRBV7-9 and TRBJ1-2; D not certain. CDR1 SEHNR and CDR2 FQNEAQ come from the germline V gene (reference sequence). CDR3 length equals 16 residues. V was cut by 3 bases and J by 5 bases, with 19 bases left in between. The CDR3, as DNA: TGTGCCAGCAGCTTGGCGGGCCGGGTCGGGGATTATGGCTACACCTTC. Residues: CASSLAGRVGDYGYTF.

The V and J genes are TRBV5-3 and TRBJ1-5; weak D call: TRBD1 (6 bases). Being an ORF, TRBV5-3 has a function that is uncertain. The CDR3 is 18 amino acids. Trimming removed 4 bases at V and 1 base at J, with 21 bases between. CDR3: CARSPRGGPPSSNQPQHF. The CDR3 nucleotides read TGTGCCAGAAGCCCGAGAGGGGGTCCTCCCAGCAGCAATCAGCCCCAGCATTTT.

This clone was seen only once. The rearrangement joins TRBV10-3 to TRBJ2-3; a weak D match, TRBD1 (6 bases). Between the trimmed V and J ends, which lost 6 bases and 0 bases, there was a span of 13 bases. Germline assignment: CDR1 ENHRY and CDR2 SYGVKD. This CDR3 contains 15 residues. CDR3 bases: TGTGCCATCAGCCAGGGGACGGAAAGCACAGATACGCAGTATTTT. Protein product: CAISQGTESTDTQYF.

The chain has TRBV5-4 and TRBJ2-1; 10 bases map to TRBD1. CDR3 size: 16 residues. J gave up 5 bases and V 2 bases, and 7 bases lay outside the gene matches. The germline gives CDR1 SGHNT, CDR2 YYREEE (reference sequence). The CDR3 nucleotides read TGTGCCAGCAGCTTTGGGACAGGGGCGCTGAACAATGAGCAGTTCTTC. Translating gives CASSFGTGALNNEQFF.

This chain links TRBV5-5 with TRBJ2-3, with D tentatively TRBD2 (6 bases). V was trimmed by 4 bases and J by 6 bases, leaving 21 bases between them. The CDR3 has 16 residues. Germline CDR1 reads SGHKS; CDR2 reads YYEKEE (reference sequence). In nucleotides, the CDR3 is TGTGCCAGCAGCCCCGCCCCGTGGAGGGTGGGGGATACGCAGTATTTT. Encoded protein: CASSPAPWRVGDTQYF.

This clone was counted once. This sequence joins TRBV19 and TRBJ1-5; no clear D gene. CDR3 length: 15 residues. V lost 3 bases to trimming and J lost 0 bases, with 9 bases between them. Germline values: CDR1 LNHDA, CDR2 SQIVND (reference sequence). DNA for the CDR3: TGTGCCAGTAGTATCTGGCCTGATAGCAATCAGCCCCAGCATTTT. As protein: CASSIWPDSNQPQHF.

The chain joins TRBV9 to TRBJ1-1; perhaps TRBD1 as D (5 bases). V lost 1 base and J lost 1, with 11 bases in between. CDR1 and CDR2 (germline): SGDLS, YYNGEE. CDR3 length: 15 amino acids. The CDR3 DNA follows: TGTGCCAGCAGCGTATCGGGGGGAGGGAACACTGAAGCTTTCTTT. It encodes CASSVSGGGNTEAFF.

This clone appeared once. The genes are TRBV15 and TRBJ1-4; D uncertain. The V end was cut by 0 bases, the J end by 4 bases, with 9 bases between. The germline V gene encodes CDR1 LNHNV and CDR2 YYDKDF (reference sequence). The CDR3 consists of 15 residues. CDR3 coding DNA: TGTGCCACCAGCAGAGAGAGGCAGCGTAATGAAAAACTGTTTTTT. This translates into CATSRERQRNEKLFF. Together with reference TRBV15 and TRBJ1-4, the CDR3 gives the full variable domain: DAMVIQNPRYQVTQFGKPVTLSCSQTLNHNVMYWYQQKSSQAPKLLFHYYDKDFNNEADTPDNFQSRRPNTSFCFLDIRSPGLGDTAMYLCATSRERQRNEKLFFGSGTQLSVL.